This TCR beta chain stems from a study of blood T cell repertoires in COVID-19. Study-wide background: COVID-19 samples from acute and convalescent phases originated in the United States, Italy and Spain. PBMCs, B-cell-depleted T cells, or T cells provided the cDNA or gDNA that made up the material.

CDR3 length equals 15 residues. V was pared by 2 bases and J by 2 bases, with 14 bases between. The germline CDR1 and CDR2 sequences are SGHKS and YYEKEE (reference sequence). Authors' analysis steps: How many nucleated cells were present was estimated from reference gene primer amplification. Assay used: immunoSEQ multiplex PCR; TCRdb lists only in-frame clones, some missing. Clone size and V and J calls were adopted from that table, with D and trimming inferred from the DNA. The data show roughly 250,000 clones, 65% to 90% seen once. The J gene is TRBJ2-7, the V gene TRBV5-5; a weak D match, TRBD2 (7 bases). The receptor comes from a woman in her seventies with acute or convalescent COVID-19. Source material: peripheral blood. CDR3 residues: CASSLLGGPPYEQYF. In DNA form, the CDR3 reads TGTGCCAGCAGCTTATTGGGGGGGCCCCCCTACGAGCAGTACTTC.